The rows below give T cell receptor beta chains drawn from one sample of a study of cytomegalovirus exposure and HLA in healthy donors. The assay was immunoSEQ multiplex PCR, and TCRdb's table has in-frame clones only and misses some. The sample lists 47,000 or so clones, roughly nine tenths occurring once. Sequencing was done on a sample of PBMCs. Receptors originate from a man aged 18 to 30 in good health and CMV-seronegative. The CDR3 runs from the conserved cysteine through the conserved F or W. The order of the fields is CDR3 DNA, CDR3 protein, V gene, D gene, J gene. D genes are given only for firm matches.

TGTGCCAGCAGAGCGAGACAGTTAGCCTACGAGCAGTACTTC | CASRARQLAYEQYF | TRBV28 | - | TRBJ2-7
TGCGCCAGCAGCTACCAACACCCGGGAGAGACCCAGTACTTC | CASSYQHPGETQYF | TRBV4-1 | - | TRBJ2-5
TGTGCCAGCACTTCCGGACTAGCGGGTGAGCAGTTCTTC | CASTSGLAGEQFF | TRBV10-3 | TRBD2 | TRBJ2-1
TGTGCCAGCAGTGAAGCGGCCAGGGGGAATGGCTACACCTTC | CASSEAARGNGYTF | TRBV6-1 | TRBD1 | TRBJ1-2
TGTGCCAGCAGTACCCTAACCGGGGAGCTGTTTTTT | CASSTLTGELFF | TRBV28 | - | TRBJ2-2
TGTGCCAGCTCAGCACTGGACAGCCAAGAGACCCAGTACTTC | CASSALDSQETQYF | TRBV18 | - | TRBJ2-5
TGTGCCAGCAGAGAGCGACAGGGGCGAGTCGGCACTGAAGCTTTCTTT | CASRERQGRVGTEAFF | TRBV2 | TRBD1 | TRBJ1-1
TGTGCCAGCAGCGTCCCCCGCCCCCGGGACATTCCCACAGATACGCAGTATTTT | CASSVPRPRDIPTDTQYF | TRBV7-2 | - | TRBJ2-3
TGTGCCAGCAGTGACCAACCCCAGATGGAAAAACTGTTTTTT | CASSDQPQMEKLFF | TRBV6-1 | - | TRBJ1-4
TGTGCCAGCAGGGACACCAGCAATCAGCCCCAGCATTTT | CASRDTSNQPQHF | TRBV2 | - | TRBJ1-5
TGCGCCAGCAGCCAAGTACCCATCGGGGGGAACACTGAAGCTTTCTTT | CASSQVPIGGNTEAFF | TRBV4-1 | - | TRBJ1-1
TGTGCCAGTAGCTATTCAGGGGGCAATCAGCCCCAGCATTTT | CASSYSGGNQPQHF | TRBV19 | - | TRBJ1-5
TGCGCCAGCAGTTTGGGACTAGCGGGTTCACTGCGAGAGACCCAGTACTTC | CASSLGLAGSLRETQYF | TRBV5-1 | TRBD2 | TRBJ2-5
TGCGCCAGCAGCAGGATGACAGACAAGGGGGATGGCTACACCTTC | CASSRMTDKGDGYTF | TRBV4-1 | - | TRBJ1-2
TGTGCCAGCCGGACTAGCGGGAGTTCAGAGACCCAGTACTTC | CASRTSGSSETQYF | TRBV2 | TRBD2 | TRBJ2-5